These 20 T cell receptor beta chains came from one sample sequenced in a study of patients and donors after allogeneic stem cell transplantation. TCRdb re-called the RT-PCR reads through MiXCR, storing one row per CDR3 protein. Of 920,000 or so distinct CDR3 sequences listed, about a sixth are singletons. The sequenced sample was blood, either unsorted or a sorted T cell fraction (not recorded which). The receptor source for this set is a human donor who was either an allogeneic HSCT recipient or a stem cell or donor lymphocyte infusion donor (not recorded which). It is not recorded whose cells these are; they may come from a transplant donor.

This clonotype was detected only a few times. This chain connects TRBV7-2 to TRBJ2-3, with D perhaps matching TRBD2 (5 bases). Trimming stripped 1 base from V and 4 bases from J, with 9 bases between. The CDR3 sequence is 14 residues long. Germline V gene data show CDR1 as SGHTA and CDR2 as FQGNSA. Here the CDR3 reads CASSLGRAPDTQYF. CDR3 DNA sequence: TGTGCCAGCAGCTTAGGGCGGGCCCCAGATACGCAGTATTTT.

This clonotype appeared a few times. V usage is TRBV28 and J usage is TRBJ2-1; TRBD2 matches at 11 bases. Germline CDR1 reads MDHEN; CDR2 reads SYDVKM. The ends lost 3 bases at V and 5 bases at J; junction bases unmatched: 6. This CDR3 is 16 amino acids long. CDR3 in amino acids: CASSFFPGLADNEQFF. CDR3 nucleotides: TGTGCCAGCAGTTTTTTCCCGGGACTAGCGGACAATGAGCAGTTCTTC.

This clonotype has only a few counts. The CDR3 DNA reads TGCGCCAGCAGCTTACAGGGGGCCGACCTCTATGGCTACACCTTC. Protein: CASSLQGADLYGYTF. The chain couples TRBV5-1 to TRBJ1-2; 9 bases align to TRBD1. The V gene's germline CDR1 is SGHRS and CDR2 YFSETQ. J was trimmed by 4 bases and V by 2 bases; bases with no gene match: 6. CDR3 length: 15 amino acids. Full variable domain (missing parts from reference TRBV5-1 and TRBJ1-2): KAGVTQTPRYLIKTRGQQVTLSCSPISGHRSVSWYQQTPGQGLQFLFEYFSETQRNKGNFPGRFSGRQFSNSRSEMNVSTLELGDSALYLCASSLQGADLYGYTFGSGTRLTVV.

This clonotype was seen many times. The CDR3 loop is CSAESGAGGETSYNEQFF. CDR3 bases: TGCAGTGCTGAGAGCGGCGCGGGGGGCGAAACCTCCTACAATGAGCAGTTCTTC. The V call is TRBV20-1, the J call TRBJ2-1, with 8 bases fitting TRBD2. Germline values: CDR1 DFQATT, CDR2 SNEGSKA (reference sequence). This CDR3 is built from 18 residues. V lost 5 bases to trimming and J lost 0 bases; unmatched junction nucleotides: 15.

This clonotype was counted between two and nine times. V gene TRBV5-1 combines with J gene TRBJ2-5; 10 bases align to TRBD2. V shed 0 bases and J 13 bases; nucleotides not matched to a gene: 15. Germline CDR1 SGHRS, CDR2 YFSETQ. The CDR3 sequence is 16 residues long. This CDR3 reads CASSLVSGAGGGLPYF. Written as DNA, the CDR3 is TGCGCCAGCAGCTTGGTTTCCGGAGCGGGAGGGGGTCTTCCGTACTTC.

Only a few counts were recorded for this clonotype. The rearrangement joins TRBV24-1 to TRBJ2-5; weak D call: TRBD1 (6 bases). CDR3 length: 16 residues. CDR1 and CDR2 from the germline V gene are KGHDR and SFDVKD. With 3 bases removed from V and 5 bases from J, the gap between germline ends came to 18 bases. The CDR3 coding sequence is TGTGCCACCAGTGATCCCCCGGGCAGGGGTTATGAGACCCAGTACTTC. Amino acid sequence: CATSDPPGRGYETQYF.

This clonotype was recorded many times. The chain has TRBV12-3 or TRBV12-4 and TRBJ1-2, with D possibly being TRBD1 (6 bases). The CDR3 has 12 amino acids. V was trimmed by 7 bases and J by 6 bases, leaving 12 bases between them. Here the CDR3 reads CASTLTGNGYTF. The CDR3 DNA follows: TGTGCCAGCACCCTAACAGGGAATGGCTACACCTTC.

The chain recombines TRBV19 with TRBJ1-6; TRBD1 aligns across 7 bases. The germline V gene encodes CDR1 LNHDA and CDR2 SQIVND (reference sequence). The CDR3 sequence is 14 residues long. V lost 5 bases and J lost 9; bases outside the gene matches: 7. CDR3 DNA: TGTGCCAGTAGTGGGAGACAGGGATCTTCACCCCTCCACTTT. Encoded protein: CASSGRQGSSPLHF.

The sample holds a few counts of this clonotype. This sequence joins TRBV7-8 and TRBJ2-5; D is possibly TRBD1 or TRBD2 (5 bases each). Trimming removed 5 bases from V and 4 bases from J, with 11 bases in between. Germline V CDR1 and CDR2: SGHVS, FQNEAQ. This CDR3 comprises 13 residues. The CDR3 DNA sequence: TGTGCCAGCAGCCGGGGACCACGAGAGACCCAGTACTTC. This encodes CASSRGPRETQYF.

This clonotype was seen more than once but under ten times. The chain carries TRBV5-1 and TRBJ1-2; D unclear. The CDR3 has 13 residues. V lost 5 bases to trimming and J lost 5 bases, with 13 bases between them. Germline V gene data show CDR1 as SGHRS and CDR2 as YFSETQ. The CDR3, as DNA: TGCGCCAGCAGAACGGCATCAGGTTATGGCTACACCTTC. Its translation is CASRTASGYGYTF.

This clonotype was detected only a few times. The chain carries TRBV29-1 and TRBJ1-4; unclear D gene. The CDR3 spans 13 residues. The V end was cut by 4 bases, the J end by 5 bases, with 11 bases between. From germline, CDR1 is SQVTM and CDR2 ANQGSEA. The CDR3 DNA follows: TGCAGCGTTGGTGGCAGAACCAATGAAAAACTGTTTTTT. Residues: CSVGGRTNEKLFF.

CDR3 in DNA: TGCAGCGGCCGCGGGGCTACGGGCTATGGCTACACCTTC. Protein sequence: CSGRGATGYGYTF. The chain carries TRBV29-1 and TRBJ1-2; D may be TRBD1 (5 bases). The CDR3 loop spans 13 amino acids. CDR1 is SQVTM, CDR2 ANQGSEA, per germline. V lost 7 bases and J lost 4, with 16 bases in between. Full variable domain (rest looked up from reference TRBV29-1 and TRBJ1-2): SAVISQKPSRDICQRGTSLTIQCQVDSQVTMMFWYRQQPGQSLTLIATANQGSEATYESGFVIDKFPISRPNLTFSTLTVSNMSPEDSSIYLCSGRGATGYGYTFGSGTRLTVV.

This clonotype was detected only a few times. CDR3 sequence: CSAPGGSYSGANVLTF. DNA of the CDR3: TGCAGTGCGCCTGGGGGGAGTTACTCTGGGGCCAACGTCCTGACTTTC. The chain joins TRBV20-1 to TRBJ2-6; the D gene is possibly TRBD2 (6 bases). With 6 bases removed from V and 0 bases from J, the gap between germline ends came to 15 bases. Germline CDR1 and CDR2: DFQATT and SNEGSKA (reference sequence). The CDR3 runs 16 residues.

The chain joins TRBV30 to TRBJ2-7; TRBD1 matches 8 bases. The CDR3 runs 15 residues. Germline V gene sequence: CDR1 GTSNPN, CDR2 SVGIG (reference sequence). V lost 4 bases and J lost 0; bases outside the gene matches: 8. The CDR3 spells CAWKLGQASSYEQYF. The CDR3 DNA follows: TGTGCCTGGAAATTGGGACAGGCGAGCTCCTACGAGCAGTACTTC. Full variable domain (rest looked up from reference TRBV30 and TRBJ2-7): SQTIHQWPATLVQPVGSPLSLECTVEGTSNPNLYWYRQAAGRGLQLLFYSVGIGQISSEVPQNLSASRPQDRQFILSSKKLLLSDSGFYLCAWKLGQASSYEQYFGPGTRLTVT.

The chain carries TRBV7-9 and TRBJ2-1, with TRBD2 identical over 8 bases. Germline CDR1 SEHNR, CDR2 FQNEAQ (reference sequence). With 3 bases clipped from V and 9 bases from J, the junction kept 10 bases outside the gene matches. The CDR3 runs 15 residues. CDR3 residues: CASSFGREAVGEQFF. The DNA of the CDR3 is TGTGCCAGCAGCTTCGGGCGGGAGGCTGTGGGTGAGCAGTTCTTC.

This clonotype was seen more than once but under ten times. CDR3 in amino acids: CASRTEAGPGELFF. In DNA form, the CDR3 reads TGTGCCAGCAGAACAGAAGCGGGGCCCGGGGAGCTGTTTTTT. This chain links TRBV12-3 or TRBV12-4 with TRBJ2-2; 7 nucleotides match TRBD2. Trimming at V came to 6 bases and at J to 6 bases, leaving 7 bases not matched to a gene. The CDR3 runs 14 residues.

This clonotype was counted between two and nine times. The gene calls are TRBV30 and TRBJ2-7; 7 nucleotides match TRBD1. V was pared by 4 bases and J by 0 bases, with 3 bases of the junction left unmatched. This CDR3 spans 13 amino acids. CDR1 is GTSNPN and CDR2 is SVGIG in the germline V gene (reference sequence). CDR3 DNA sequence: TGTGCCTGGACGACAGGGCACTCCTACGAGCAGTACTTC. Translation gives CAWTTGHSYEQYF.

V is TRBV3-1 and J is TRBJ2-7; D perhaps matches TRBD2 (5 bases). Germline V lookup: CDR1 LGHDT, CDR2 YNNKEL (reference sequence). The CDR3 runs 17 residues. V was shortened by 4 bases and J by 0 bases, with 19 bases between the two germline ends. The DNA for the CDR3 is TGTGCCAGCAGCCCCCGAACCATGGGAGCTTACTCCTACGAGCAGTACTTC. It translates to CASSPRTMGAYSYEQYF.

This clonotype occurred a few times. The V call is TRBV5-8, the J call TRBJ2-3; TRBD2 aligns across 14 bases. In germline, CDR1 is SGHTS, CDR2 YDEGEE. CDR3 length equals 17 residues. Trimming removed 3 bases from V and 4 bases from J; junction bases left unmatched: 7. The CDR3 nucleotides are TGTGCCAGCAGCTCTCCGGGACTAGCGGGAGCCTCAGATACGCAGTATTTT. It yields the protein CASSSPGLAGASDTQYF.

This clonotype has just a few counts. The gene calls are TRBV4-1 and TRBJ1-2; D is possibly TRBD1 (6 bases). Germline lookup yields CDR1 MGHRA and CDR2 YSYEKL. The CDR3 length is 14 residues. Trimming shortened V by 0 bases and J by 8 bases, and 13 bases separated the two germline ends. CDR3: CASSQDRGAIGYTF. CDR3 nucleotides: TGCGCCAGCAGCCAAGATCGGGGGGCGATCGGCTACACCTTC.